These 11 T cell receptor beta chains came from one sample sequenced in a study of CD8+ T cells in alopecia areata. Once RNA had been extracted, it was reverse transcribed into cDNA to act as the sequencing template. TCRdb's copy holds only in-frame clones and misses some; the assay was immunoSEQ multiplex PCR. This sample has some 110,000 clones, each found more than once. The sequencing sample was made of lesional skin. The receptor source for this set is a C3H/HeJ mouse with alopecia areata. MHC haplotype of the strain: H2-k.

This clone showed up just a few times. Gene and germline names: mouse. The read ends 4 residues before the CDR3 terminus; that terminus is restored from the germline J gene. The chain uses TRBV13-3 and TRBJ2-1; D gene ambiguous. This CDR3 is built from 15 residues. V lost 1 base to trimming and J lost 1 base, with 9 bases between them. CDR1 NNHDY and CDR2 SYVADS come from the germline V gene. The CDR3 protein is CASSDFRGNYAEQFF. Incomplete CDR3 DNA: TGTGCCAGCAGTGATTTCCGAGGGAACTATGCT.

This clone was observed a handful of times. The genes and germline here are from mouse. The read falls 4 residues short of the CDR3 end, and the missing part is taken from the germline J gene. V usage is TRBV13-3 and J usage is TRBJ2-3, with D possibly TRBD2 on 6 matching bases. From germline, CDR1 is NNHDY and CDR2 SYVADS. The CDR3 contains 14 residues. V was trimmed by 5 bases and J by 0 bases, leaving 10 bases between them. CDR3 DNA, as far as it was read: TGTGCCAGCAGAGGACTGTTTAGTGCAGAA. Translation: CASRGLFSAE. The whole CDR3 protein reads CASRGLFSAETLYF.

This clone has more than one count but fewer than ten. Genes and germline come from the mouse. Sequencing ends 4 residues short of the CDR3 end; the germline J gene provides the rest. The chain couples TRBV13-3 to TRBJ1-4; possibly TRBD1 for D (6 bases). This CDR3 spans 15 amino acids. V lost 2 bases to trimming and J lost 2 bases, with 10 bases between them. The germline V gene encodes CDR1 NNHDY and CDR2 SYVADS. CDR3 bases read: TGTGCCAGCAGTGACAGGGGAGGGTCCAACGAA. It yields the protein CASSDRGGSNE. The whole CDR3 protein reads CASSDRGGSNERLFF.

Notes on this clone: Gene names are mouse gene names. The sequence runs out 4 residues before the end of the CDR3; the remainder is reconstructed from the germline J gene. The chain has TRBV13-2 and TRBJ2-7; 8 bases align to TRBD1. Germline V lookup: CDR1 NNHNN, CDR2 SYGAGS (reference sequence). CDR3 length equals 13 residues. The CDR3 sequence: CASGETGAYEQYF. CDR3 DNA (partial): TGTGCCAGCGGTGAGACAGGGGCTTAT.

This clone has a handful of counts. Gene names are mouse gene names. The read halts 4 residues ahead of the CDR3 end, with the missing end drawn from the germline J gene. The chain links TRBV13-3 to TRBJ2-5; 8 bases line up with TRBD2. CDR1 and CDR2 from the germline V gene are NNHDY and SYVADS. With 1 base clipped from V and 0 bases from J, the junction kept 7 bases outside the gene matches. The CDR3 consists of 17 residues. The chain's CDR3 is CASSDLRLGNNQDTQYF. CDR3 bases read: TGTGCCAGCAGTGATTTGAGACTGGGGAATAACCAAGAC.

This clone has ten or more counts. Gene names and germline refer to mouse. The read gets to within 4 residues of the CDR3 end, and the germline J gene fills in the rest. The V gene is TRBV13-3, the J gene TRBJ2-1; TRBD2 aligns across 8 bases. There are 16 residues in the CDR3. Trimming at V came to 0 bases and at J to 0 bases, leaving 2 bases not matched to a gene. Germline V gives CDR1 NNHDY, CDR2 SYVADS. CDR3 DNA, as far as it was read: TGTGCCAGCAGTGATGTGGGGGGGGATAACTATGCT. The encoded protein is CASSDVGGDNYA. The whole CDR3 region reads CASSDVGGDNYAEQFF.

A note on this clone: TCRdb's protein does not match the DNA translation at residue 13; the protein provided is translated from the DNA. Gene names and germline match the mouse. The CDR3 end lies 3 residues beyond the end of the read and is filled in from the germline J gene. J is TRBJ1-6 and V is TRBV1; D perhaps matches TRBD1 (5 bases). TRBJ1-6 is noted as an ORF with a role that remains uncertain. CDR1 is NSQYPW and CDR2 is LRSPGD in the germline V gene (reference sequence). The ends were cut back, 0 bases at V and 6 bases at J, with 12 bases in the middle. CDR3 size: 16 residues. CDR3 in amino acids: CTCSADGRGGNSPLYF. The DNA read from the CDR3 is TGCACCTGCAGTGCAGATGGGCGGGGGGGTAATTCGCCC.

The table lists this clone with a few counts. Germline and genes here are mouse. The CDR3 region is CASSLLGNQDTQYF. The covered CDR3 bases are TGTGCCAGCAGTCTACTGGGGAACCAAGAC. The chain carries TRBV13-3 and TRBJ2-5; 7 bases line up with TRBD2. The read ends 4 residues shy of where the CDR3 ends; the end is completed using the germline J gene. Germline CDR1 and CDR2: NNHDY and SYVADS. V lost 4 bases to trimming and J lost 0 bases; unmatched junction nucleotides: 2. The CDR3 length is 14 residues.

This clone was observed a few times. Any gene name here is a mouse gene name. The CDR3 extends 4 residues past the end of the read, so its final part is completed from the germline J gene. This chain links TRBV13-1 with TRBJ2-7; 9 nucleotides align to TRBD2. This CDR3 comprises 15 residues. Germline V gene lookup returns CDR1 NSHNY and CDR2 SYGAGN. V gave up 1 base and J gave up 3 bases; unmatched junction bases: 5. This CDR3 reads CASSDFRTGDYEQYF. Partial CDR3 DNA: TGTGCCAGCAGTGATTTCCGGACTGGGGACTAT.

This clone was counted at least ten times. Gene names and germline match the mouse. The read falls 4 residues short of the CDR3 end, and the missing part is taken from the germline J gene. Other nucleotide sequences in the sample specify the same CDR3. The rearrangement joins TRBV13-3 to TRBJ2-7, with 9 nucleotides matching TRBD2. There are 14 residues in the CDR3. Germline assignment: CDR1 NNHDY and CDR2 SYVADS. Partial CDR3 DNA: TGTGCCAGCAGTGGGGGGACTGGGTCTTAT. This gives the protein CASSGGTGSY. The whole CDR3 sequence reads CASSGGTGSYEQYF.

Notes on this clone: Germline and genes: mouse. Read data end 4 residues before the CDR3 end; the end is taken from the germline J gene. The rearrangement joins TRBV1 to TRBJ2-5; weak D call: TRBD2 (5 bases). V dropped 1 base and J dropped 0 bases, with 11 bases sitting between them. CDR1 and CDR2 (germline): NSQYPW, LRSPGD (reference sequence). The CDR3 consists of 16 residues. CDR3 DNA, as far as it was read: TGCACCTGCAGTGCAGGCCCACGGACTAACCAAGAC. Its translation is CTCSAGPRTNQD. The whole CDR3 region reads CTCSAGPRTNQDTQYF.